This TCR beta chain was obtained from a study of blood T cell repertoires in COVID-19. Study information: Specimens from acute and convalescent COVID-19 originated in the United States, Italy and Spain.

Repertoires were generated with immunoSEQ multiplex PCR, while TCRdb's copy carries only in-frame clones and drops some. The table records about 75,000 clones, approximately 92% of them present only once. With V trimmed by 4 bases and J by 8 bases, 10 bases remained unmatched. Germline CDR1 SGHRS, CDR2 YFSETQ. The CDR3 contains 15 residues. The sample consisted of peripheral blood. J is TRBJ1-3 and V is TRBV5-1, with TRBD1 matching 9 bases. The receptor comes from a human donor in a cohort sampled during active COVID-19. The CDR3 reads CASSPDDRGVHTIYF. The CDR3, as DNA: TGCGCCAGCAGCCCTGACGACAGGGGGGTGCACACCATATATTTT. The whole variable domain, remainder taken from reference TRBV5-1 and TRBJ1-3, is KAGVTQTPRYLIKTRGQQVTLSCSPISGHRSVSWYQQTPGQGLQFLFEYFSETQRNKGNFPGRFSGRQFSNSRSEMNVSTLELGDSALYLCASSPDDRGVHTIYFGEGSWLTVV.